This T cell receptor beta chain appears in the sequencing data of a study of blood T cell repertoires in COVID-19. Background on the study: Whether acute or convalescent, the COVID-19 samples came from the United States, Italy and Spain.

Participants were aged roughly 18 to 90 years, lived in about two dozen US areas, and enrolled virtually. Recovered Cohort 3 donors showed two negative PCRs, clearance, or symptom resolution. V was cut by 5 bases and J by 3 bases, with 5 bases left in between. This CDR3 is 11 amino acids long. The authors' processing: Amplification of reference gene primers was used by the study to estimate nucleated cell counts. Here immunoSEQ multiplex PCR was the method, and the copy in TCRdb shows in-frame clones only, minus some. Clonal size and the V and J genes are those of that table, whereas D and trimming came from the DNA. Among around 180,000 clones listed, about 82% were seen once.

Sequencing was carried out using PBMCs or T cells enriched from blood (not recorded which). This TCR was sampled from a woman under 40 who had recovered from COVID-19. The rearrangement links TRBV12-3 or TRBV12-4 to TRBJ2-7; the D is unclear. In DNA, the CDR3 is TGTGCCAGCAGTGTTAGCTACGAGCAGTACTTC. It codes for CASSVSYEQYF.